This is a list of T cell receptor beta chains from one sample in a study of Ad26.COV2.S vaccination and SARS-CoV-2 variants. Here immunoSEQ multiplex PCR was the method, and the copy in TCRdb shows in-frame clones only, minus some. Among under 400,000 clones, 87% were seen once, and the ten largest hold more than 3%. Source: peripheral blood, taken in a trial of Ad26.COV2.S vaccine versus placebo. The source of these receptors is a person aged 18-65 years who received the Ad26.COV2.S COVID-19 vaccine or a placebo. Each CDR3 is given with its conserved first and last residue. The D gene is left open where the match is weak. Some rows have no size entry. The others give once, few or many, or a class for an expanded clone.

v_call: TRBV11-2; clone_size: NA; j_call: TRBJ2-4; d_call: TRBD1; cdr3_aa: CASSLGTDKYF; cdr3_nt: TGTGCCAGCAGCCTCGGGACAGATAAGTACTTC
v_call: TRBV7-2; clone_size: NA; j_call: TRBJ2-5; d_call: NA; cdr3_aa: CASSLIGPIRETQYF; cdr3_nt: TGTGCCAGCAGCTTAATAGGACCGATACGGGAGACCCAGTACTTC
v_call: TRBV19; clone_size: few; j_call: TRBJ1-5; d_call: NA; cdr3_aa: CASSVLVQGGDQPQHF; cdr3_nt: TGTGCCAGTAGTGTTCTTGTACAGGGTGGGGATCAGCCCCAGCATTTT
v_call: TRBV27; clone_size: NA; j_call: TRBJ2-1; d_call: NA; cdr3_aa: CASSLSTQGVYNEQFF; cdr3_nt: TGTGCCAGCAGTTTATCGACACAGGGTGTCTACAATGAGCAGTTCTTC
v_call: TRBV9; clone_size: NA; j_call: TRBJ2-3; d_call: NA; cdr3_aa: CASSARPVAPNTQYF; cdr3_nt: TGTGCCAGCAGCGCAAGACCGGTTGCACCTAATACGCAGTATTTT
v_call: TRBV3-1/TRBV3-2; clone_size: NA; j_call: TRBJ2-5; d_call: NA; cdr3_aa: CASSHVTQYF; cdr3_nt: TGTGCCAGCAGCCATGTGACCCAGTACTTC
v_call: TRBV7-8; clone_size: NA; j_call: TRBJ1-5; d_call: TRBD1; cdr3_aa: CASSPGTANSNQPQHF; cdr3_nt: TGTGCCAGCAGCCCGGGGACAGCTAATAGCAATCAGCCCCAGCATTTT
v_call: TRBV27; clone_size: NA; j_call: TRBJ2-7; d_call: TRBD2; cdr3_aa: CASSLFWTSGGYPYEQYF; cdr3_nt: TGTGCCAGCAGTTTATTCTGGACTAGCGGGGGGTACCCCTACGAGCAGTACTTC
v_call: TRBV7-2; clone_size: NA; j_call: TRBJ1-4; d_call: TRBD1; cdr3_aa: CASSRDRGFTEKLFF; cdr3_nt: TGTGCCAGCAGCCGGGACAGGGGGTTTACTGAAAAACTGTTTTTT
v_call: TRBV6-5; clone_size: NA; j_call: TRBJ2-7; d_call: TRBD1; cdr3_aa: CASSQDRLREQYF; cdr3_nt: TGTGCCAGCAGTCAGGACAGGCTTCGCGAGCAGTACTTC
v_call: TRBV30; clone_size: NA; j_call: TRBJ2-1; d_call: TRBD1; cdr3_aa: CAWNRGPDNEQFF; cdr3_nt: TGTGCCTGGAACAGGGGGCCGGACAATGAGCAGTTCTTC
v_call: TRBV10-1; clone_size: NA; j_call: TRBJ2-3; d_call: NA; cdr3_aa: CASSESGGQRTQYF; cdr3_nt: TGCGCCAGCAGTGAGTCTGGCGGGCAGAGGACGCAGTATTTT
v_call: TRBV9; clone_size: NA; j_call: TRBJ1-3; d_call: NA; cdr3_aa: CASSTGPTSSGNTIYF; cdr3_nt: TGTGCCAGCAGCACGGGACCTACGAGCTCTGGAAACACCATATATTTT
v_call: TRBV27; clone_size: NA; j_call: TRBJ1-1; d_call: NA; cdr3_aa: CASSLSSTGTTEAFF; cdr3_nt: TGTGCCAGCAGTTTATCATCGACAGGCACCACTGAAGCTTTCTTT
v_call: TRBV5-1; clone_size: NA; j_call: TRBJ2-1; d_call: TRBD2; cdr3_aa: CASSLAPGLAGGYYNEQFF; cdr3_nt: TGCGCCAGCAGCTTAGCTCCGGGACTAGCGGGGGGGTACTACAATGAGCAGTTCTTC
v_call: TRBV6-4; clone_size: few; j_call: TRBJ1-6; d_call: NA; cdr3_aa: CASSEDNNSPLHF; cdr3_nt: TGTGCCAGCAGTGAGGACAATAATTCACCCCTCCACTTT
v_call: TRBV7-9; clone_size: NA; j_call: TRBJ1-1; d_call: NA; cdr3_aa: CASSLSRVIGTEAFF; cdr3_nt: TGTGCCAGCAGCTTATCCAGGGTCATCGGGACTGAAGCTTTCTTT
v_call: TRBV27; clone_size: NA; j_call: TRBJ1-2; d_call: NA; cdr3_aa: CASSLVGGSYGYTF; cdr3_nt: TGTGCCAGCAGTTTAGTCGGCGGGTCCTATGGCTACACCTTC
v_call: TRBV6-6; clone_size: NA; j_call: TRBJ2-3; d_call: NA; cdr3_aa: CASTSRSSTDTQYF; cdr3_nt: TGTGCCAGCACCAGTCGTTCTAGCACAGATACGCAGTATTTT
v_call: TRBV15; clone_size: NA; j_call: TRBJ1-1; d_call: NA; cdr3_aa: CATSRERGREEAFF; cdr3_nt: TGTGCCACCAGCAGAGAGAGGGGGAGGGAAGAAGCTTTCTTT
v_call: TRBV7-3; clone_size: NA; j_call: TRBJ2-1; d_call: NA; cdr3_aa: CASSSLPGQQFF; cdr3_nt: TGTGCCAGCAGCTCTTTACCGGGACAGCAGTTCTTC
v_call: TRBV3-1/TRBV3-2; clone_size: once; j_call: TRBJ2-7; d_call: TRBD2; cdr3_aa: CASSQGGGYEQYF; cdr3_nt: TGTGCCAGCAGCCAAGGCGGGGGGTACGAGCAGTACTTC
v_call: TRBV10-3; clone_size: few; j_call: TRBJ2-7; d_call: NA; cdr3_aa: CAISGTPYEQYF; cdr3_nt: TGTGCCATCAGTGGGACACCCTACGAGCAGTACTTC
v_call: TRBV7-2; clone_size: NA; j_call: TRBJ2-3; d_call: NA; cdr3_aa: CASSLDWRGLTTDTQYF; cdr3_nt: TGTGCCAGCAGCTTAGATTGGCGGGGGCTCACCACAGATACGCAGTATTTT
v_call: TRBV12-5; clone_size: NA; j_call: TRBJ1-1; d_call: NA; cdr3_aa: CASGLVVGAPKAFF; cdr3_nt: TGTGCTAGTGGTTTGGTAGTTGGGGCGCCAAAGGCTTTCTTT
v_call: TRBV25-1; clone_size: NA; j_call: TRBJ1-2; d_call: TRBD1; cdr3_aa: CASSASGGDYGYTF; cdr3_nt: TGTGCCAGCAGTGCTTCAGGGGGCGACTATGGCTACACCTTC
v_call: TRBV27; clone_size: NA; j_call: TRBJ2-1; d_call: NA; cdr3_aa: CASSLHSGTPQFF; cdr3_nt: TGTGCCAGCAGTCTGCATTCGGGGACACCCCAGTTCTTC
v_call: TRBV4-1; clone_size: NA; j_call: TRBJ1-2; d_call: NA; cdr3_aa: CASSQEGGHRENDGYTF; cdr3_nt: TGCGCCAGCAGCCAAGAGGGAGGGCACAGGGAAAATGATGGCTACACCTTC
v_call: TRBV7-2; clone_size: NA; j_call: TRBJ1-2; d_call: NA; cdr3_aa: CASSFSTANYGYTF; cdr3_nt: TGTGCCAGCAGCTTTTCAACTGCTAACTATGGCTACACCTTC
v_call: TRBV4-3; clone_size: NA; j_call: TRBJ2-7; d_call: TRBD1; cdr3_aa: CASSPERQGAYEQYF; cdr3_nt: TGCGCCAGCAGCCCCGAACGACAGGGGGCCTACGAGCAGTACTTC
v_call: TRBV7-8; clone_size: NA; j_call: TRBJ1-5; d_call: NA; cdr3_aa: CASSLSGINNQPQHF; cdr3_nt: TGTGCCAGCAGCTTATCAGGGATCAACAATCAGCCCCAGCATTTT
v_call: TRBV2; clone_size: few; j_call: TRBJ1-5; d_call: TRBD1; cdr3_aa: CATRQGASNQPQHF; cdr3_nt: TGTGCCACACGACAGGGGGCGAGCAATCAGCCCCAGCATTTT
v_call: TRBV30; clone_size: NA; j_call: TRBJ2-6; d_call: NA; cdr3_aa: CAWSLGRGVVGANVLTF; cdr3_nt: TGTGCCTGGAGTTTGGGCAGGGGTGTGGTTGGGGCCAACGTCCTGACTTTC
v_call: TRBV7-9; clone_size: few; j_call: TRBJ1-5; d_call: NA; cdr3_aa: CASSFSESNQPQHF; cdr3_nt: TGTGCCAGCAGCTTTTCAGAGAGCAATCAGCCCCAGCATTTT
v_call: TRBV27; clone_size: NA; j_call: TRBJ1-1; d_call: NA; cdr3_aa: CASSFLGPGDTEAFF; cdr3_nt: TGTGCCAGCAGTTTCCTCGGGCCCGGTGACACTGAAGCTTTCTTT